The sequence of this TCR beta chain was determined in a study of T cells after yellow fever vaccination. Findings and caveats of the study: Contaminating bulk clonotypes could be abundant in FACS-sorted repertoires. Booster sampling recovered most clones from primary vaccination (under 97% CD4, around 90% CD8). Clonotypes found in both CD4 and CD8 compartments made up a small share.

TCRdb redid the calling of the 5' RACE reads with MiXCR, one entry per CDR3 protein. The sample carries a few hundred thousand distinct CDR3 sequences, roughly 4.3% recorded once. This clonotype was seen many times. Its antigen is undetermined. Germline-derived CDR1 and CDR2 are LNHDA and SQIVND (reference sequence). This CDR3 is 15 amino acids long. V was pared by 5 bases and J by 5 bases, with 16 bases between. This rearrangement joins TRBV19 to TRBJ2-4; weak D call: TRBD1 (6 bases). The clonotype was recovered from a man aged 18 to 29 who received the YFV17D yellow fever vaccine. The material was PBMCs, obtained 5 days after the yellow fever booster vaccination. The CDR3 protein is CASSDPGQWENIQYF. The DNA of the CDR3 is TGTGCCAGTAGTGACCCCGGACAGTGGGAAAACATTCAGTACTTC. Combining the CDR3 with reference TRBV19 and TRBJ2-4 gives the whole variable domain DGGITQSPKYLFRKEGQNVTLSCEQNLNHDAMYWYRQDPGQGLRLIYYSQIVNDFQKGDIAEGYSVSREKKESFPLTVTSAQKNPTAFYLCASSDPGQWENIQYFGAGTRLSVL.